This entry concerns a single T cell receptor (beta chain). The target antigen is unknown. The protocol was immunoSEQ multiplex PCR, while the TCRdb copy is restricted to in-frame clones and leaves out a portion. This sample has about 320,000 clones, with 86% found just once. V gave up 4 bases and J gave up 6 bases, with 10 bases separating them. The CDR3 is 14 amino acids. Per germline, CDR1 MNHEY and CDR2 SMNVEV (reference sequence). This sample's treatment: 15 to 20 received Ad26.COV2.S at low or high dose, single or two shots; about 5 received placebo; per-sample allocation not given. After the first vaccine or placebo injection, samples were drawn on day 63. As its vector, the vaccine had Ad26, which expressed Wuhan-strain SARS-CoV-2 spike. This sample was included in a study of Ad26.COV2.S vaccination and SARS-CoV-2 variants. Regarding the study as a whole: Using TCR breadth and depth analyses may have led to underestimated total T cell responses. Vaccine recipients showed a spike-specific TCR breadth that was higher than in placebo recipients.

This TCR derives from a person aged 18 to 59 who received the Ad26.COV2.S COVID-19 vaccine or a placebo. The V gene is TRBV27, the J gene TRBJ1-6, with D maybe TRBD1 (5 bases). This specimen consisted of peripheral blood, obtained in a trial of Ad26.COV2.S vaccine versus placebo. CDR3 region: CASSYLGLNSPLHF. The DNA for the CDR3 is TGTGCCAGCAGTTACCTGGGACTTAATTCACCCCTCCACTTT.